These 18 T cell receptor beta chains came from one sample sequenced in a study of shared clonotypes between healthy human individuals. Naive CD8 cells were CD45RO-negative, positively selected for CCR7, excluding terminally differentiated effector memory CD45RA+ cells. Profiling relied on immunoSEQ multiplex PCR, and the TCRdb table lists in-frame clones only, not all of them. This sample carries 2 million or so clones, about 94% of them seen once, and the ten largest clones take 1% to 1.3%. The specimen was naive CD8+ T cells sorted from blood. The receptors were gathered from a man aged 18 to 29 in good health.

The chain combines TRBV7-9 with TRBJ2-3; D not resolved. Germline V lookup: CDR1 SEHNR, CDR2 FQNEAQ (reference sequence). This CDR3 has 13 residues. V was cut by 5 bases and J by 2 bases, with 8 bases left in between. CDR3 residues: CASSQDNTDTQYF. The CDR3 DNA is TGTGCCAGCAGCCAAGATAACACAGATACGCAGTATTTT. Variable domain in full (rest from reference TRBV7-9 and TRBJ2-3): DTGVSQNPRHKITKRGQNVTFRCDPISEHNRLYWYRQTLGQGPEFLTYFQNEAQLEKSRLLSDRFSAERPKGSFSTLEIQRTEQGDSAMYLCASSQDNTDTQYFGPGTRLTVL.

The chain couples TRBV29-1 to TRBJ2-3; D not resolved. The CDR3 runs 12 residues. The V and J ends lost 4 bases and 2 bases respectively, with 7 bases between them. Germline loops: CDR1 SQVTM, CDR2 ANQGSEA. CDR3 nucleotide sequence: TGCAGCGTTGTACCGGTCACAGATACGCAGTATTTT. This translates into CSVVPVTDTQYF.

The rearrangement uses TRBV19 and TRBJ2-1; D is undetermined. The CDR3 spans 15 residues. Deletions cut 3 bases from V and 9 bases from J, with 18 bases between. Germline V CDR1 and CDR2: LNHDA, SQIVND (reference sequence). CDR3 protein: CASSMDWDLPGEQFF. CDR3 DNA sequence: TGTGCCAGTAGTATGGATTGGGATCTCCCAGGTGAGCAGTTCTTC.

The CDR3 protein is CAVGTAGNQPQHF. In DNA, the CDR3 is TGTGCCGTAGGAACAGCCGGCAATCAGCCCCAGCATTTT. V is TRBV27 and J is TRBJ1-5; no definite D call. This CDR3 is built from 13 residues. CDR1 is MNHEY, CDR2 SMNVEV, per germline (reference sequence). Deletions cut 11 bases from V and 2 bases from J, with 13 bases between.

The chain links TRBV6-1 to TRBJ1-6; D gene uncertain. V lost 5 bases and J 10 bases, leaving 9 bases between the germline ends. CDR1 and CDR2 (germline): MNHNS, SASEGT. This CDR3 spans 12 amino acids. The CDR3 nucleotides are TGTGCCAGCAGTCCTTTCGACTCACCCCTCCACTTT. Translation gives CASSPFDSPLHF.

Remarks on this clone: The same CDR3 can be traced to other DNA sequences in this sample. The chain recombines TRBV10-3 with TRBJ2-7; no definite D call. CDR3 length: 11 amino acids. Trimming removed 0 bases from V and 7 bases from J, with 4 bases in between. Germline CDR1 reads ENHRY; CDR2 reads SYGVKD. The CDR3 reads CAISESSEQYF. For the CDR3, the DNA is TGTGCCATCAGTGAGTCCAGTGAGCAGTACTTC.

The V and J genes are TRBV4-3 and TRBJ2-5; D not certain. Germline CDR1 LGHNA, CDR2 YSLEER. V gave up 2 bases and J gave up 1 base, with 17 bases separating them. CDR3 size: 17 residues. CDR3 coding DNA: TGCGCCAGCAGCCAACTCAAGGGTCGGCCTCTCCAAGAGACCCAGTACTTC. Its protein product is CASSQLKGRPLQETQYF.

V is TRBV11-2 and J is TRBJ2-3; unclear D gene. Looked up from germline, CDR1 is SGHAT and CDR2 is FQNNGV. The V and J ends lost 7 bases and 6 bases respectively, with 11 bases between them. This CDR3 has 12 amino acids. The CDR3: CASTSFGDTQYF. DNA for the CDR3: TGTGCCAGCACATCCTTTGGGGATACGCAGTATTTT.

As regards this clone: This CDR3 is also generated by other DNA sequences in the sample. V and J are TRBV7-9 and TRBJ1-1; 7 bases align to TRBD1. CDR1 is SEHNR and CDR2 is FQNEAQ in the germline V gene (reference sequence). The CDR3 sequence is 14 residues long. The J segment lost 1 base and the V segment lost 3 bases, leaving 2 bases of the junction unmatched. The CDR3 loop reads CASSLRGPNTEAFF. The CDR3 nucleotides are TGTGCCAGCAGCTTGAGGGGGCCGAACACTGAAGCTTTCTTT.

The J gene is TRBJ2-2, the V gene TRBV6-5; D is ambiguous. Germline-derived CDR1 and CDR2 are MNHEY and SVGAGI. The CDR3 covers 14 residues. V lost 1 base and J 5 bases, leaving 8 bases between the germline ends. The CDR3 reads CASSYLVFTGELFF. In DNA form, the CDR3 reads TGTGCCAGCAGTTACTTGGTATTTACCGGGGAGCTGTTTTTT.

The V gene is TRBV5-1, the J gene TRBJ1-1; 7 bases fit TRBD1. Unmatched junction bases numbered 7, after V lost 1 base and J lost 1 base. The CDR3 is 16 residues long. The germline CDR1 and CDR2 sequences are SGHRS and YFSETQ. CDR3 sequence reads: CASSLITQGENTEAFF. The CDR3 DNA reads as TGCGCCAGCAGCTTGATCACTCAGGGGGAGAACACTGAAGCTTTCTTT.

V and J are TRBV6-1 and TRBJ2-7; perhaps TRBD2 as D (6 bases). V was clipped by 4 bases and J by 0 bases, with 7 bases between them. The CDR3 totals 13 residues. Germline V gives CDR1 MNHNS, CDR2 SASEGT. The CDR3 protein is CASSGTNSYEQYF. CDR3 DNA sequence: TGTGCCAGCAGTGGGACTAACTCCTACGAGCAGTACTTC.

This rearrangement joins TRBV27 to TRBJ2-7; TRBD2 matches 7 bases. This CDR3 region has 14 residues. The germline V gene has CDR1 MNHEY and CDR2 SMNVEV (reference sequence). The J segment lost 5 bases and the V segment lost 3 bases, leaving 7 bases of the junction unmatched. CDR3 in DNA: TGTGCCAGCAGTTTCAGCGGGGATCACGACGAGCAGTACTTC. This gives the protein CASSFSGDHDEQYF.

This chain uses TRBV18 with TRBJ1-1; tentatively, D is TRBD1 (5 bases). The CDR3 has 19 amino acids. V was pared by 3 bases and J by 4 bases, with 27 bases between. Germline V CDR1 and CDR2: KGHSH, LQKENI. The CDR3 nucleotides read TGTGCCAGCTCACCCTTTTCTCGGACACCGCTCTCGGATGTCACTGAAGCTTTCTTT. Its translation is CASSPFSRTPLSDVTEAFF.

This chain connects TRBV5-6 to TRBJ2-3; D may correspond to TRBD1 or TRBD2 (5 bases each). The V end lost 4 bases, the J end lost 2 bases, and 11 bases lay between the germline ends. Germline V CDR1 and CDR2: SGHDT, YYEEEE. The CDR3 extends over 14 amino acids. CDR3 region: CASSQTGLTDTQYF. CDR3 DNA sequence: TGTGCCAGCAGCCAAACGGGGCTCACAGATACGCAGTATTTT.

The V gene is TRBV7-9, the J gene TRBJ1-1; no clear D. Trimming cost V 4 bases and J 0 bases, with 12 bases left between them. CDR3 length equals 15 residues. Germline V CDR1 and CDR2: SEHNR, FQNEAQ (reference sequence). In nucleotides, the CDR3 is TGTGCCAGCAGCTCCCTCATAGGACTGAACACTGAAGCTTTCTTT. It is translated as CASSSLIGLNTEAFF.

Comments on this clone: One junction end does not reproduce the germline sequence, and a read error may be involved. As DNA, the CDR3 is TGTGCCAACAGCTTAGGACTGAACAATGAGCAGTTCTTC. Amino acid sequence: CANSLGLNNEQFF. This sequence joins TRBV7-2 and TRBJ2-1; weak D call: TRBD2 (5 bases). CDR1 and CDR2 (germline): SGHTA, FQGNSA. This CDR3 has 13 residues. Combining the CDR3 with reference TRBV7-2 and TRBJ2-1 gives the whole variable domain GAGVSQSPSNKVTEKGKDVELRCDPISGHTALYWYRQSLGQGLEFLIYFQGNSAPDKSGLPSDRFSAERTGGSVSTLTIQRTQQEDSAVYLCANSLGLNNEQFFGPGTRLTVL.

As regards this clone: The same CDR3 arises from other DNA sequences in this sample as well. The CDR3 here is CASSLDSGEQYF. DNA of the CDR3: TGTGCCAGCAGCTTGGATTCCGGCGAGCAGTACTTC. The genes are TRBV5-6 and TRBJ2-7; D is unresolved. Germline CDR1 SGHDT, CDR2 YYEEEE. The V end was cut by 0 bases, the J end by 6 bases, with 7 bases between. The CDR3 is made up of 12 amino acids.